This is a list of T cell receptor beta chains from one sample in a study of OX40 agonist ivuxolimab in advanced cancers. Libraries were prepared by immunoSEQ multiplex PCR; TCRdb keeps only in-frame clonotypes and omits some of them. The sample yields 55,000 to 85,000 clones, under 90% seen once. The specimen was CD4+ or CD8+ T cells sorted from blood, collected in a trial of the OX40 agonist ivuxolimab. The source of these receptors is an adult with an advanced solid tumor such as melanoma, head and neck, liver or kidney cancer. CDR3s include the opening cysteine and the closing phenylalanine or tryptophan. The D gene is left open where the match is weak. Rows may omit the clone size; those that give it use once, few, many or a size class.

D gene	V gene	J gene	clone size	CDR3 DNA	CDR3 protein
TRBD1	TRBV30	TRBJ2-5	-	TGTGCCTGGAGTTTTCAGTCAGGGGGTAAAGAGACCCAGTACTTC	CAWSFQSGGKETQYF
-	TRBV21-1	TRBJ1-1	-	TGTGCCAGCAGCGGTCAAAACAGGGACCGAGCTACCATGAACACTGAAGCTTTCTTT	CASSGQNRDRATMNTEAFF
TRBD1	TRBV7-9	TRBJ2-7	-	TGTGCCAGCACCACGGGACAGTTTTCCTACGAGCAGTACTTC	CASTTGQFSYEQYF
-	TRBV5-4	TRBJ2-2	-	TGTGCCAGCAGCTTGGGACGCGGACAGAACACCGGGGAGCTGTTTTTT	CASSLGRGQNTGELFF
TRBD2	TRBV5-6	TRBJ2-7	-	TGTGCCAGCAGTCCAGCGGGGGGATTCTACGAGCAGTACTTC	CASSPAGGFYEQYF
-	TRBV27	TRBJ1-1	-	TGTGCCAGCAGTTCCCTCCCTGGACAGGAAGCTTTCTTT	CASSSLPGQEAFF
-	TRBV5-1	TRBJ1-4	-	TGCGCCAGCAGCTTGGCCAGGGAGGATGAAAAACTGTTTTTT	CASSLAREDEKLFF
-	TRBV7-8	TRBJ2-7	-	TGTGCCAGCAGCTTAAACTCAGGGAACGCCTACGAGCAGTACTTC	CASSLNSGNAYEQYF
-	TRBV6-5	TRBJ1-2	-	TGTGCCAGCAGTACGGTGGGGGGCGGCTACACCTTC	CASSTVGGGYTF
TRBD2	TRBV7-2	TRBJ2-7	-	TGTGCCAGCAGCCGGGGAGCGGGGCAACCCTACGAGCAGTACTTC	CASSRGAGQPYEQYF
TRBD1	TRBV5-1	TRBJ2-5	-	TGCGCCAGCAACAGGGGTAATAGAGCGCAGTACTTC	CASNRGNRAQYF
-	TRBV4-1	TRBJ1-1	few	TGCGCCAGCAGCCAAGATCTGAGGGGGACTGAAGCTTTCTTT	CASSQDLRGTEAFF
TRBD1	TRBV2	TRBJ2-3	-	TGTGCCAGCAGTGAGGCACAGGGGGCAGATACGCAGTATTTT	CASSEAQGADTQYF
TRBD2	TRBV6-4	TRBJ2-7	-	TGTGCCAGCAGTGAACAGCGGGGGAGCTCCTACGAGCAGTACTTC	CASSEQRGSSYEQYF
TRBD1	TRBV2	TRBJ1-6	few	TGTGCCAGCAGTGTCCAGGGACAGGACGATTCACCCCTCCACTTT	CASSVQGQDDSPLHF
TRBD1	TRBV10-3	TRBJ1-6	-	TGTGCCATCCAATGGGACAGGGGTAATTCACCCCTCCACTTT	CAIQWDRGNSPLHF
TRBD1	TRBV18	TRBJ1-3	-	TGTGCCAGCTCCCTGGACAGGGCCTCTGGAAACACCATATATTTT	CASSLDRASGNTIYF
TRBD1	TRBV19	TRBJ1-2	-	TGTGCCAGTAGGCCCGAGGGGACAGGGGTCTATGGCTACACCTTC	CASRPEGTGVYGYTF
TRBD1	TRBV10-3	TRBJ1-2	-	TGTGCCATCAGTGGGGACAGGGACGGGGGCTACACCTTC	CAISGDRDGGYTF
-	TRBV11-1	TRBJ1-4	-	TGTGCCAGCACCCAATCCCGGGACGCCGCTTTTGAAAAACTGTTTTTT	CASTQSRDAAFEKLFF